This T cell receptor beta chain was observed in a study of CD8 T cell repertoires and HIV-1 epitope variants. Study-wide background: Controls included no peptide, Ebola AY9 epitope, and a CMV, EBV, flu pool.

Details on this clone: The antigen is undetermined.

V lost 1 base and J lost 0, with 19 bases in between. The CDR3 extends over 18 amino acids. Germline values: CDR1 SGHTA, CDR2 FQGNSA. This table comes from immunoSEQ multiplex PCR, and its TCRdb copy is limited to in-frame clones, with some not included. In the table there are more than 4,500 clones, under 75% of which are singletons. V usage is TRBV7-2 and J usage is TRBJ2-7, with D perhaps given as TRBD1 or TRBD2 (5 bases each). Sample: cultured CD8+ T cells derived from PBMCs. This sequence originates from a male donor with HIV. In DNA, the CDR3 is TGTGCCAGCAGCTTAGAAGGTCGTGGAGGCAGGGACTCCTACGAGCAGTACTTC. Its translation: CASSLEGRGGRDSYEQYF. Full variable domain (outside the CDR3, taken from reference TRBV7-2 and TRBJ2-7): GAGVSQSPSNKVTEKGKDVELRCDPISGHTALYWYRQSLGQGLEFLIYFQGNSAPDKSGLPSDRFSAERTGGSVSTLTIQRTQQEDSAVYLCASSLEGRGGRDSYEQYFGPGTRLTVT.